This T cell receptor beta chain was sequenced in a study of cytomegalovirus exposure and HLA in healthy donors. Germline V gene data show CDR1 as KGHSH and CDR2 as LQKENI. J was trimmed by 5 bases and V by 2 bases; bases with no gene match: 3. The CDR3 is 15 residues long. Use of 60 Vbeta and 13 Jbeta primers characterized the PCR. Original methodology: Some 10 million of the about 80 million unique TCR beta chains counted in a later analysis were shared. Assay used: immunoSEQ multiplex PCR; TCRdb lists only in-frame clones, some missing. Clonal size and the V and J genes are those of that table, whereas D and trimming came from the DNA. The data show 120,000 to 150,000 clones, about three fifths seen once. As regards this clone: The antigen remains undetermined.

Overall study findings and caveats: Later analysis revealed greater clonal expansion in HLA-associated TCR beta chains than in equally common others. There were 160 or so TCR beta chains listed as cytomegalovirus-associated.

The chain couples TRBV18 to TRBJ1-4; 9 nucleotides agree with TRBD1. The TCR sequence derives from a male donor in good health and CMV-seronegative. Sequenced: PBMCs. The CDR3 DNA is TGTGCCAGCTCACCAGGACAGGGGTTAAATGAAAAACTGTTTTTT. Translating it yields CASSPGQGLNEKLFF.